The 3 T cell receptor beta chains in this list originate from one sample, sequenced in a study of shared clonotypes between healthy human individuals. CD8 cells classed as naive were CD45RO-negative and positively selected for CCR7, excluding terminally differentiated effector memory CD45RA+ cells. Only in-frame clones appear in the TCRdb table, and some are missing; sequencing was by immunoSEQ multiplex PCR. The sample contains about 2.2 million clones, around 95% of which appear only once. The specimen was naive CD8+ T cells from PBMCs. The receptors come from a man younger than 35 in good health. Some clones in this sample may be carry-over from other donors' samples.

J is TRBJ1-2 and V is TRBV16; the D is unclear. V was cut by 4 bases and J by 6 bases, with 15 bases left in between. The germline gives CDR1 KGHSY, CDR2 FQNENV. The CDR3 runs 14 residues. The CDR3 reads CASSPNWSGDGYTF. The CDR3, as DNA: TGTGCCAGCAGCCCAAATTGGTCCGGGGATGGCTACACCTTC. Full variable domain (rest looked up from reference TRBV16 and TRBJ1-2): GEEVAQTPKHLVRGEGQKAKLYCAPIKGHSYVFWYQQVLKNEFKFLISFQNENVFDETGMPKERFSAKCLPNSPCSLEIQATKLEDSAVYFCASSPNWSGDGYTFGSGTRLTVV.

The genes are TRBV5-6 and TRBJ1-2, with D unresolved. From germline, CDR1 is SGHDT and CDR2 YYEEEE. Trimming removed 3 bases from V and 7 bases from J, with 7 bases in between. The CDR3 has 11 amino acids. CDR3 coding DNA: TGTGCCAGCAGCTCGGTGGGTGGCTACACCTTC. Translating gives CASSSVGGYTF.

Comments on this clone: The same CDR3 arises from other DNA sequences in this sample as well. V usage is TRBV10-3 and J usage is TRBJ1-1, with D tentatively TRBD1 (5 bases). The germline V gene encodes CDR1 ENHRY and CDR2 SYGVKD. V was trimmed by 8 bases and J by 1 base, leaving 8 bases between them. The CDR3 contains 12 residues. Here the CDR3 reads CAISGGNTEAFF. CDR3 bases: TGTGCCATCTCCGGGGGGAACACTGAAGCTTTCTTT.